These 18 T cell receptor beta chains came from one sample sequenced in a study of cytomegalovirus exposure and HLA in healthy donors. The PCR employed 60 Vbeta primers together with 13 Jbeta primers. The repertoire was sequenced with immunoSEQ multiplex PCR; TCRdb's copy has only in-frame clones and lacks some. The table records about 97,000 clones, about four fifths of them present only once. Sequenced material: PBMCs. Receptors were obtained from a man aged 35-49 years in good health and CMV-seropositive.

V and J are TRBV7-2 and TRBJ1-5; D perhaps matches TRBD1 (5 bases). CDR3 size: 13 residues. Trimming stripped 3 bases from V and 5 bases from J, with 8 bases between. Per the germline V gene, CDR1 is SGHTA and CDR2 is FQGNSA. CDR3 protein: CASSLIGDQPQHF. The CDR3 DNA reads TGTGCCAGCAGCTTGATAGGGGATCAGCCCCAGCATTTT.

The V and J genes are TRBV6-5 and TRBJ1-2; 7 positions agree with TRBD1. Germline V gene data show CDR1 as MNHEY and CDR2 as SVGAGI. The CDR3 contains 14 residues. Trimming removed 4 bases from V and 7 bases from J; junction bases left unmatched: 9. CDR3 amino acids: CASSSDREVGGYTF. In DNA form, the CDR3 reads TGTGCCAGCAGTTCCGACAGGGAGGTCGGTGGCTACACCTTC.

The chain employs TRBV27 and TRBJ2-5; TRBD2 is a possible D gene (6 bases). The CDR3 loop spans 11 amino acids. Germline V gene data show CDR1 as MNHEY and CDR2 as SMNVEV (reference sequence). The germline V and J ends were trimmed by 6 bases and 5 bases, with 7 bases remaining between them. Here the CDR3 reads CASRSGETQYF. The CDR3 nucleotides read TGTGCCAGCAGGAGCGGGGAGACCCAGTACTTC.

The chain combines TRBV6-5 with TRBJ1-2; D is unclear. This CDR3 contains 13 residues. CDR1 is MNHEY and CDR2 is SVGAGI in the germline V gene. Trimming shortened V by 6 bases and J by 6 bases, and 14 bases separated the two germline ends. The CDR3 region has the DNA TGTGCCAGCAGAACGAGGCCTAAGGATGGCTACACCTTC. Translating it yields CASRTRPKDGYTF.

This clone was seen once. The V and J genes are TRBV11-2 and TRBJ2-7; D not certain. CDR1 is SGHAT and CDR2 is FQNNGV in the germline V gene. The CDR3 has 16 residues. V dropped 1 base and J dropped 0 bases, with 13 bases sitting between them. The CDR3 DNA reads TGTGCCAGCAGCTTAGTGAAACGATCGAGCTCCTACGAGCAGTACTTC. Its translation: CASSLVKRSSSYEQYF.

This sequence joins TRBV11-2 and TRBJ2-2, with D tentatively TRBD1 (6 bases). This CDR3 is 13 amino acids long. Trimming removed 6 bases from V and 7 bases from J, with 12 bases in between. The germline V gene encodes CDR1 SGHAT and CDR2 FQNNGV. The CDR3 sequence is CASSYRVNGELFF. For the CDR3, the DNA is TGTGCCAGCAGTTACAGGGTTAACGGGGAGCTGTTTTTT.

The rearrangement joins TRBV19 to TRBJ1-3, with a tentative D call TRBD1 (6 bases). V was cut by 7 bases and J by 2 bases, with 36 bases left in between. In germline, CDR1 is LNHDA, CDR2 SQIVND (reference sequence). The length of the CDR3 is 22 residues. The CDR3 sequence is CASTPSASLDSRVYLPGNTIYF. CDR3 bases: TGTGCCAGTACCCCCTCCGCCTCCTTGGACAGCCGGGTTTATCTTCCTGGAAACACCATATATTTT.

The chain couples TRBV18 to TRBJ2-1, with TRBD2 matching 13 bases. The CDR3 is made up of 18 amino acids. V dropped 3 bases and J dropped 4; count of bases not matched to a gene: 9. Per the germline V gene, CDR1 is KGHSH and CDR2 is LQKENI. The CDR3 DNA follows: TGTGCCAGCTCACCCGGACTAGCGGGGGCCGACCTATACAATGAGCAGTTCTTC. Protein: CASSPGLAGADLYNEQFF.

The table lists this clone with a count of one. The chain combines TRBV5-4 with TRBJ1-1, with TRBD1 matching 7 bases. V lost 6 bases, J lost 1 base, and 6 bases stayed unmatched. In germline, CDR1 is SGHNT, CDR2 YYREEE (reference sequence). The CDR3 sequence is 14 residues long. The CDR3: CASKLTGQNTEAFF. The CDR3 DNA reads TGTGCCAGCAAGTTGACAGGGCAGAACACTGAAGCTTTCTTT. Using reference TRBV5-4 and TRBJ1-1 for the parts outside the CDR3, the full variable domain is ETGVTQSPTHLIKTRGQQVTLRCSSQSGHNTVSWYQQALGQGPQFIFQYYREEENGRGNFPPRFSGLQFPNYSSELNVNALELDDSALYLCASKLTGQNTEAFFGQGTRLTVV.

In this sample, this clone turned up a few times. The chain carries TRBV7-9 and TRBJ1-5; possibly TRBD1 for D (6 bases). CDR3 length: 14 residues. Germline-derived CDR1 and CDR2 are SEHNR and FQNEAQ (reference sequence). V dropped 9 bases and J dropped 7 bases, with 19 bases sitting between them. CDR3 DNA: TGTGCCAGGGCCCGGGACACCGCATGGCAGCCCCAGCATTTT. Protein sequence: CARARDTAWQPQHF. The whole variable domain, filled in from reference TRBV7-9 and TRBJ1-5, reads DTGVSQNPRHKITKRGQNVTFRCDPISEHNRLYWYRQTLGQGPEFLTYFQNEAQLEKSRLLSDRFSAERPKGSFSTLEIQRTEQGDSAMYLCARARDTAWQPQHFGDGTRLSIL.

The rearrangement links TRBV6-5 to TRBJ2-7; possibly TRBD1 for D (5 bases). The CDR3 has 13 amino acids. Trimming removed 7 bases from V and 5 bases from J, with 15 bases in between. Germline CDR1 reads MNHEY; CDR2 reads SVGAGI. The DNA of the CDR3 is TGTGCCAGCAAAGGCAGGGATTCCGACGAGCAGTACTTC. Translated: CASKGRDSDEQYF.

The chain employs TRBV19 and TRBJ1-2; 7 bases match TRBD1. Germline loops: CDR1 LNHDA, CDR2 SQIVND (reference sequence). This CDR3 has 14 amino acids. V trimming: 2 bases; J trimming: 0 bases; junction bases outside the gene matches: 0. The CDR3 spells CASSIQGANYGYTF. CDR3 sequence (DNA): TGTGCCAGTAGTATACAGGGGGCTAACTATGGCTACACCTTC.

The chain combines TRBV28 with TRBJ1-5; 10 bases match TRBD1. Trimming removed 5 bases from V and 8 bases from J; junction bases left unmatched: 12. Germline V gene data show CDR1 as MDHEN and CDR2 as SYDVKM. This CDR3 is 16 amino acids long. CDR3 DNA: TGTGCCAGCAGTACCGACTGGACAGGGGGAGTGGAGCCCCAGCATTTT. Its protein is CASSTDWTGGVEPQHF.

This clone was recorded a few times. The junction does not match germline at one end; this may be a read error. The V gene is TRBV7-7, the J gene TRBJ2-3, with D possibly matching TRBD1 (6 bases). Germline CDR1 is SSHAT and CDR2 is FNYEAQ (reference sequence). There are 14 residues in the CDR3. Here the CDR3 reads CASSLGQRTDTQYF. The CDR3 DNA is TGTGCTAGCAGCCTAGGACAGCGCACAGATACGCAGTATTTT.

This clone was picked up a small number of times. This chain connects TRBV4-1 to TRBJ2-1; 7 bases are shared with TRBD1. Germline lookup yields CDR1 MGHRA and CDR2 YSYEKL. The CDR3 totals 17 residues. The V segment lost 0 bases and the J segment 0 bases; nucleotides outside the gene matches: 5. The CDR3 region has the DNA TGCGCCAGCAGCCAAGATGGGGACAGCCTCTCCTACAATGAGCAGTTCTTC. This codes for CASSQDGDSLSYNEQFF.

CDR3 in amino acids: CASSETRQTYEQYF. The CDR3 DNA reads as TGTGCCAGCAGTGAGACCAGACAGACCTACGAGCAGTACTTC. The rearrangement links TRBV6-5 to TRBJ2-7; TRBD1 is a possible D gene (5 bases). Trimming took off 5 bases at V and 2 bases at J, with 13 bases between the two ends. The CDR3 totals 14 residues. The germline V gene encodes CDR1 MNHEY and CDR2 SVGAGI.

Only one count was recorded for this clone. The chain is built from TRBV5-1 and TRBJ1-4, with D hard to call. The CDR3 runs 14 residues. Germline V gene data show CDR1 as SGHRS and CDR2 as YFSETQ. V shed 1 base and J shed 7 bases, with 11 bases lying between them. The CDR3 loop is CASSLRPGGEKLFF. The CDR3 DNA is TGCGCCAGCAGCTTGCGGCCGGGTGGTGAAAAACTGTTTTTT.

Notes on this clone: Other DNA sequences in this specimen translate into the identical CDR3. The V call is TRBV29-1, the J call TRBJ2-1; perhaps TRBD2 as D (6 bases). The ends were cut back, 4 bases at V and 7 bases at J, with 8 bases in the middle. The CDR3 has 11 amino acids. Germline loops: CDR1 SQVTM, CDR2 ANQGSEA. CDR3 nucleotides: TGCAGCGTTGGTGGGGGGAATGAGCAGTTCTTC. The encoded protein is CSVGGGNEQFF.